This T cell receptor beta chain derives from a study of PD-1 blockade in classical Hodgkin lymphoma. Study overall: Administration of nivolumab to patients was at 3 mg/kg intravenously every 2 weeks. Notes on the study in general: Relapsed/refractory patients reportedly had lower baseline diversity than newly diagnosed patients. The diversity seen at baseline in complete responders resembled that of newly diagnosed patients. There was a significant rise in CD4+ TCR diversity by C4D1, with no such rise for CD8+.

The assay was immunoSEQ multiplex PCR, and TCRdb's table has in-frame clones only and misses some. The table includes 100,000 or so clones, under 95% detected once. This sample's time point: cycle 4 day 1 (C4D1), after less than 7 weeks of nivolumab. Every patient relapsed after autologous stem cell transplantation, and brentuximab vedotin exposure varied. V gave up 1 base and J gave up 0 bases, with 16 bases separating them. Germline V gene sequence: CDR1 MGHRA, CDR2 YSYEKL. The CDR3 is made up of 17 amino acids. Points on this clone: Its antigen is still unknown.

The starting material was peripheral blood mononuclear cells (PBMCs), obtained before the fourth cycle of nivolumab. The gene calls are TRBV4-1 and TRBJ2-7, with a weak D call TRBD2 (6 bases). The clonotype originates from a human donor with classical Hodgkin lymphoma. Here the CDR3 DNA reads TGCGCCAGCAGCCAAGCCTCCGGCGGGAAGGGCTCCTACGAGCAGTACTTC. This gives the protein CASSQASGGKGSYEQYF.